This T cell receptor (beta chain) was sequenced for a study of cytomegalovirus exposure and HLA in healthy donors (dated by TCRdb to the late 2010s). Study-level background: An earlier analysis of several hundred of the donors reported around 280 Gb of sequence data and 95 million to 130 million unique TCR beta sequences obtained from about 179 million T cells. An early release covering roughly 600 HLA-typed donors comprised about 310 gigabases of sequencing data and around 80 million unique TCR sequences. Of the roughly 390 genotyped donors, over 65% fell in the genetic ancestry cluster associated with self-reported Caucasian donors. The study aimed to test whether cataloging public T cell receptors could reveal signatures of past pathogen exposure. The study used immunosequencing to profile the T cell repertoires of more than 650 subjects and linked those repertoires to cytomegalovirus serostatus. In addition to the first cohort of roughly 670 subjects, a separate validation cohort of approximately 130 different subjects was used. The study combined high-throughput TCR immunosequencing, statistical association of individual TCRs with disease status, and machine learning to predict cytomegalovirus infection status. A later analysis re-analyzed previously published TCR beta repertoires from approximately 700 donors and added high-resolution HLA genotyping to study TCR occurrence patterns. In the later analysis, no new phenotypic data were used to find candidate immune exposures; instead, reliance was placed on TCR beta sequences and their occurrence across donors. To decide whether each TCR beta V gene segment behaved as functional or pseudogenic, an earlier analysis of some 600 of the donors relied on high-throughput TCR beta sequencing. Donor age, sex, ethnicity and CMV serostatus were compiled together with the repertoire data. A later genetic analysis took genome-wide SNP genotypes for about three fifths of the roughly 670 donors and used that subset as a discovery cohort. All discovery cohort repertoires had been generated on a single sequencing platform. Class I and class II HLA loci were covered by the typing at four-digit resolution. The number of donors typed differed by locus, with 629-630 for A, B, C, DRB1 and DQB1, around 500 for DQA1, about 610 for DPA1, and approximately 470 for DPB1. Four to six DR-DQ haplotypes were handled as single units for association and clustering, since linkage in the cohort was strong. Among 350 to 400 genotyped donors of the cohort, an average of about 240,000 unique TCR beta nucleotide sequences were sequenced per donor, roughly 18% of them non-productive. What the authors observed across the whole study: Sequencing depth was assumed to be roughly uniform across donors in the presence/absence analyses, though that assumption may not hold. In vitro tests confirmed that a few of the cytomegalovirus-associated TCR beta chains recognize cytomegalovirus antigens. Specific HLA alleles were associated with about 17,000 TCR beta sequences at a false discovery rate of 0.05 in a later analysis. This cohort had only TCR beta chains sequenced, and the lack of alpha or paired-chain data limited which features could be detected. When HLA alleles, especially DR and DQ, strongly co-occurred, TCR associations were difficult to assign to individual alleles. In a later analysis, TCR association rates were found to vary across HLA loci, with the most associated TCRs seen for DRB1 alleles and the fewest for HLA-C alleles. In the study, 164 TCR beta chains were listed as associated with cytomegalovirus. In both the original and validation cohorts, the classifier was reported to diagnose cytomegalovirus status with high specificity and sensitivity. Broadly in line with IMGT annotations, most TCR beta V segments showed up in productive rearrangements about 90% or about 30% of the time in an earlier analysis of about 500 of the donors. Correlated functional status among segregating V segments might be attributable to linkage disequilibrium, but an unknown experimental factor could not be ruled out. Because counts were too low, some 17 rarely observed V segments, including chromosome 9 orphons, were left out of the earlier analysis of 587 of the donors. Across donors, most TCR sequences were observed very rarely, whereas some public TCRs were present in many individuals. A later analysis found that HLA-associated TCR beta chains were more clonally expanded and had lower generation probabilities than equally common non-associated chains. The only immune exposure information available for the cohort was CMV serostatus. The authors suggested that the approach could potentially be generalized to other disease states and immunological phenotypes. Some IMGT-functional V segments, including TRBV6-2 and TRBV6-3, could not be told apart with the 87-base-pair reads, so those segments were excluded. A further reported finding was that TCR beta sequences accurately predicted the HLA-A and HLA-B alleles for most subjects in the first cohort. In a later analysis, most CMV-associated TCR beta chains were found to appear HLA-restricted, with HLA associations seemingly driven largely by CMV exposure. According to a later analysis, parvovirus B19, influenza, CMV and Epstein-Barr virus appeared linked to several top co-occurrence clusters. An association between a missense DCLRE1C variant and V-gene and J-gene trimming of TCR beta chains was found in a later genetic analysis and replicated in an independent cohort. Because some donors lacked HLA typing at each locus, the association tests relied only on the typed subset. According to a later genetic analysis, donors in an Asian-associated ancestry cluster had fewer N-insertions in productive TCRs than the approximately 670-donor mean. A group of highly shared sequence variants was considered likely to be a technical artifact of the sequencing pipeline.

Of note for this clone: Its antigen specificity is not known. Base qualities are not recorded, but no much larger clone differs from it by a single base.

Here V drops 4 bases and J drops 9 bases, and the junction holds 10 bases not matched to any gene. The germline V gene yields SGHRS for CDR1 and YFSETQ for CDR2. The CDR3 holds 16 amino acids from the cysteine to the phenylalanine. Of the read, only the CDR3 DNA is kept; its 48 bases are in frame from base 1. Libraries were made using the immunoSEQ multiplex PCR assay. For the multiplex PCR, a mixture combining 60 forward primers for TCR Vbeta segments and 13 reverse primers for TCR Jbeta segments was used. The CDR3 region of rearranged TCR beta genes was amplified from genomic DNA by a multiplex PCR assay. The amplified TCR beta libraries were sequenced on the Illumina HiSeq System as 87-base-pair reads. On the authors' methods: Across the 666 repertoires, a later analysis counted some 80 million unique TCR beta chains, some 11 million of which were shared by at least two donors. To remove PCR and sequencing errors, raw reads were error-corrected and collapsed into unique sequences using a nearest-neighbor algorithm that merged closely related sequences. Alignment of CDR3 sequences to IMGT reference sequences was used to assign V, D and J gene segments. For a sequence to be retained, a match of at least six nucleotides to both a V gene segment and a J gene segment was required. Rearrangements were called productive when the CDR3 lacked stop codons and stayed in frame with V and J; all others were non-productive. Following IMGT convention, CDR3 was defined as the stretch from the second conserved V-encoded cysteine to the conserved J-encoded phenylalanine. In an earlier analysis of more than 550 of the donors, sequences lacking an unambiguous match to a single V gene segment were excluded. In an earlier analysis of several hundred of the donors, a V segment was called functional when productive rearrangements were above 56.7%, and segregating when the standard deviation between donors exceeded 5%. A statistical classification framework was built for diagnosing cytomegalovirus status from the catalog of TCR beta chain sequences. In a later analysis, TCR nucleotide sequences were compared against IMGT/GENE-DB human TR gene sequences so that V and J genes could be assigned. Using the TCRdist pipeline, a later analysis assigned CDR3 sequences along with most-parsimonious VDJ recombination scenarios. In a later analysis, each TCR beta chain was defined by its CDR3 amino acid sequence together with its V-gene family, and reads without a unique V-gene family were excluded. As a way to deal with suspected cross-contamination and a sequencing artifact, a later analysis dropped over 550 nucleotide sequences that were highly shared and had low generation probability. A later analysis calculated a clonal expansion index for each public chain from normalized within-repertoire ranks of inferred template counts. In a later analysis, generation probabilities were computed using a VDJ recombination model fitted to out-of-frame rearrangements, and the results were checked against IGoR. Hypergeometric tests were used in a later analysis to score TCR-TCR, TCR-HLA and TCR-CMV co-occurrence, with a repertoire-size bias correction applied to the TCR pairs. In a later analysis, false discovery rates were estimated by permuting HLA or CMV assignments 20 times. In a later analysis, co-occurring TCRs were grouped with DBSCAN, and TCRdist sequence similarity was added when clustering was performed within HLA-allele-positive subsets. Repertoires with fewer than 30,000 or more than 120,000 public chains, plus five repertoires with anomalous nucleotide sharing, were excluded from co-occurrence clustering. TCRdb holds this immuneACCESS table with in-frame rearrangements only. Some clones are missing; in checked studies, unresolved V genes explain under half, and the rest has no known cause. The V and J calls and the clone size are those of that table, but D and trimming were determined from the DNA. The sample table records about 210,000 clones; about 82% of these occur just once. The top ten clonotypes cover about 3.1% of the sample.

In total, about 650 healthy bone marrow donors made up the cohort. Cohort members were all nominally healthy when sampled, although unrecorded immune exposures were likely present. The donor tested CMV seronegative and was one of the 352 seronegative cohort members. Each donor provided a peripheral blood sample, and peripheral blood mononuclear cells were used for TCR beta sequencing. The Qiagen DNeasy Blood Extraction Kit was used to extract genomic DNA from the blood cell samples. Input material: PBMCs. The TCR originated in a man aged 30 to 39 in good health and CMV-seronegative. Recombination connected TRBV5-1 to TRBJ1-6, with 10 junctional bases fitting TRBD1. The CDR3 in this case is CASSIRTGGPLSPLHF. The sequenced DNA is TGCGCCAGCAGCATAAGGACAGGGGGTCCCCTTTCACCCCTCCACTTT.